The present TCR beta chain was sequenced within a study of Graves' ophthalmopathy and Graves' hyperthyroidism. Study-wide context: Where ophthalmopathy was absent within 18 months of follow-up, hyperthyroidism was stable. Study observations and caveats: Between ophthalmopathy and stable hyperthyroidism, a 13-signature model drew a separation with nearly 90% sensitivity and 81.08% specificity.

Worth noting for this clonotype: The antigen is unknown.

Amplified material comprised TCR beta CDR3 regions derived from RNA transcripts. RT-PCR in the first round used HTBI primers; a second-round multiplex PCR followed. TCRdb re-derived calls from the multiplex PCR reads in MiXCR, one entry per CDR3 protein. This table has over a million distinct CDR3 sequences, roughly two fifths appearing once. The CDR3 length is 13 residues. V lost 5 bases and J lost 7, with 17 bases in between. Germline CDR1 DFQATT, CDR2 SNEGSKA (reference sequence). Sequenced material: peripheral blood or thyroid tissue (not recorded which). The chain couples TRBV20-1 to TRBJ1-1; D might be TRBD1 (5 bases). The receptor was derived from an adult man with Graves' hyperthyroidism. The CDR3 DNA reads as TGCAGTGCTCGTACCCCGGACATAAATGAAGCTTTCTTT. Translated, it gives CSARTPDINEAFF.